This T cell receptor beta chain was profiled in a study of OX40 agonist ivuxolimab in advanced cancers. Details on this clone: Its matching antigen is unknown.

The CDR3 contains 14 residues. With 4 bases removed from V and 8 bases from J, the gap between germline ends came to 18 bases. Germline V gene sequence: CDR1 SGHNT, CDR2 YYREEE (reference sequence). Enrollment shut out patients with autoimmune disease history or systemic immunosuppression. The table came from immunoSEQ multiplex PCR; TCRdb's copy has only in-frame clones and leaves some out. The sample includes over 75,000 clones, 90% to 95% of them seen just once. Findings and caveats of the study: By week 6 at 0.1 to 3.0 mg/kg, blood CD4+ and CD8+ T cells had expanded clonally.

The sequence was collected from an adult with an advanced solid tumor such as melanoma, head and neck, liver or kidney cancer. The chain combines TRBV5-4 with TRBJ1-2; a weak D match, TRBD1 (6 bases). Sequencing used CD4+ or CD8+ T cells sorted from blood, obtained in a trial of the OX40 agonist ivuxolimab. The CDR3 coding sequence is TGTGCCAGCAGCGCCCCACAGGGCCTCGGAGGCTACACCTTC. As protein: CASSAPQGLGGYTF.